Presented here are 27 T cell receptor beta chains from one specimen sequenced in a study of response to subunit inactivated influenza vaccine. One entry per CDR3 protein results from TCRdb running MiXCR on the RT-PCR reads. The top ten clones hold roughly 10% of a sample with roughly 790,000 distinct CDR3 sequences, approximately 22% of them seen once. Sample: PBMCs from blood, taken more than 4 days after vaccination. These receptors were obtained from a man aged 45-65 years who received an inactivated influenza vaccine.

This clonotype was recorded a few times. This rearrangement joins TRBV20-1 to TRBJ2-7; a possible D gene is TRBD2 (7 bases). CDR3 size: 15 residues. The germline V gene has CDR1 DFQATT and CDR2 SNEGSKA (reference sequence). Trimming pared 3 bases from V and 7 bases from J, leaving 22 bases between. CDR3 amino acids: CSASLLAEGGGEQYF. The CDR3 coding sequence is TGCAGTGCTAGTCTCCTAGCGGAGGGGGGTGGTGAGCAGTACTTC.

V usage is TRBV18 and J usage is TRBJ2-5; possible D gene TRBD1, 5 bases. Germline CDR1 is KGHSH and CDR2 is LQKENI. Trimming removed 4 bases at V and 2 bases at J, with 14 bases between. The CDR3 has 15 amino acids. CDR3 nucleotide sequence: TGTGCCAGCTCACAGGGGATGGGGCTTCAAGAGACCCAGTACTTC. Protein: CASSQGMGLQETQYF.

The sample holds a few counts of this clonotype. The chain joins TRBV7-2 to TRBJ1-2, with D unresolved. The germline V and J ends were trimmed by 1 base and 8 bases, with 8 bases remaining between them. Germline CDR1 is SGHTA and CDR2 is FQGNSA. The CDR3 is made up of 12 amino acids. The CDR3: CASSLGAPGYTF. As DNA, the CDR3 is TGTGCCAGCAGCTTAGGCGCGCCCGGCTACACCTTC.

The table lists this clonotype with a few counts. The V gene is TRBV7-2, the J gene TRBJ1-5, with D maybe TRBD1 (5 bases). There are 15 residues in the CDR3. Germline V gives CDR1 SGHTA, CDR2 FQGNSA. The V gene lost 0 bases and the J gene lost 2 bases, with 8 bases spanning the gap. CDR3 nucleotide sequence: TGTGCCAGCAGCTTAGCAGGGGCCCGCAATCAGCCCCAGCATTTT. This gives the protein CASSLAGARNQPQHF.

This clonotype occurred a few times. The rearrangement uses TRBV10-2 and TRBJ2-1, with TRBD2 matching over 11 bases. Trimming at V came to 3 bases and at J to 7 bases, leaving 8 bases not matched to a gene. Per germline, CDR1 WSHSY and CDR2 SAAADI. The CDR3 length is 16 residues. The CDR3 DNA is TGCGCCAGCAGTGAAACTAGCGGGAGACCGAAGAATGAGCAGTTCTTC. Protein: CASSETSGRPKNEQFF.

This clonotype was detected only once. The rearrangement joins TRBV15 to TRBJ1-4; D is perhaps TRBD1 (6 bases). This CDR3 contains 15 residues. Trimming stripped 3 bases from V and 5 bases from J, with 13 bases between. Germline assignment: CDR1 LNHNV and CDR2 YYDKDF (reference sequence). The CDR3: CATSRPQGINEKLFF. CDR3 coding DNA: TGTGCCACCAGCAGGCCACAGGGTATAAATGAAAAACTGTTTTTT.

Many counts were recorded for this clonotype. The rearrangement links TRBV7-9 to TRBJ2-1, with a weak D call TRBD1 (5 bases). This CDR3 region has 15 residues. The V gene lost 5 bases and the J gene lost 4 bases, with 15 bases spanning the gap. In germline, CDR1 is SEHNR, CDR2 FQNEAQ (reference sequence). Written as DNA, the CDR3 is TGTGCCAGCAGCCTAGACAGTCCCCTTTACAATGAGCAGTTCTTC. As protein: CASSLDSPLYNEQFF.

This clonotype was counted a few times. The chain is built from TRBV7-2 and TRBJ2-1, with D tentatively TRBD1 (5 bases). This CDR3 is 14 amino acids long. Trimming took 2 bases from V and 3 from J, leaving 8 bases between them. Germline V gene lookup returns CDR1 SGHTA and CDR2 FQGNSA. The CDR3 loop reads CASSLIRDYNEQFF. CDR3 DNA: TGTGCCAGCAGCTTAATCAGGGACTACAATGAGCAGTTCTTC.

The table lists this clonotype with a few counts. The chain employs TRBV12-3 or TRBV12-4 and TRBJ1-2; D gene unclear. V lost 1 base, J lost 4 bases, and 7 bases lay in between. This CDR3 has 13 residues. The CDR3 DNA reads TGTGCCAGCAGTTTAGGGGTACTCTATGGCTACACCTTC. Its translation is CASSLGVLYGYTF.

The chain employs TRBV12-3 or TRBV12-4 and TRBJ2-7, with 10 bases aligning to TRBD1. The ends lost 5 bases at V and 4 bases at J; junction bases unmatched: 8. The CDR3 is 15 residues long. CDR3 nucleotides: TGTGCCAGCAGTCAGACAAGGGACAGGGGTTACGAGCAGTACTTC. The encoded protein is CASSQTRDRGYEQYF.

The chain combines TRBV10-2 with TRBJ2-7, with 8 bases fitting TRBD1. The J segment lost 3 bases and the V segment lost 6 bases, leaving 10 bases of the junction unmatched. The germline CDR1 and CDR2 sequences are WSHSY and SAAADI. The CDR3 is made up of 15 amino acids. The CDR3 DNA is TGCGCCAGCAGGGCAGGAGACAGGGGAAACTACGAGCAGTACTTC. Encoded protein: CASRAGDRGNYEQYF.

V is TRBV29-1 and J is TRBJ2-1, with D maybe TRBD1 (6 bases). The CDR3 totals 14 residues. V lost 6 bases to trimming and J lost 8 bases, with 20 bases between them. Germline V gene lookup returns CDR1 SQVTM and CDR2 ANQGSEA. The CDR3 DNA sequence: TGCAGCGTACTACAGGGTGCTCGTTTGGATGAGCAGTTCTTC. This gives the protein CSVLQGARLDEQFF.

The CDR3 bases are TGTGCCAGCAGCGTAGGCGGCATGGGAGGGGATGAGCAGTTCTTC. Its translation: CASSVGGMGGDEQFF. The rearrangement links TRBV9 to TRBJ2-1, with 7 bases that match TRBD2. Trimming at V came to 0 bases and at J to 8 bases, leaving 8 bases not matched to a gene. The CDR3 consists of 15 residues. Germline V lookup: CDR1 SGDLS, CDR2 YYNGEE.

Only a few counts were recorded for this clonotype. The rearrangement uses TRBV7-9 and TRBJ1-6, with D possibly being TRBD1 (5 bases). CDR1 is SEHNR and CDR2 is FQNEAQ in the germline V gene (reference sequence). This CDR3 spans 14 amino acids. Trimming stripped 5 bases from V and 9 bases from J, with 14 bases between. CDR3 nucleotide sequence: TGTGCCAGCAGCCCGACAGCCCTCCCTTCACCCCTCCACTTT. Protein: CASSPTALPSPLHF.

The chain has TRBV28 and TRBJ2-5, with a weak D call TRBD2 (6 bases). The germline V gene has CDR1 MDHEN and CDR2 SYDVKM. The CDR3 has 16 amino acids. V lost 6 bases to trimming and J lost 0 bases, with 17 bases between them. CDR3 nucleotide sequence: TGTGCCAGCAGCCGAGACCGCGGGGCAGACCAAGAGACCCAGTACTTC. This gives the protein CASSRDRGADQETQYF.

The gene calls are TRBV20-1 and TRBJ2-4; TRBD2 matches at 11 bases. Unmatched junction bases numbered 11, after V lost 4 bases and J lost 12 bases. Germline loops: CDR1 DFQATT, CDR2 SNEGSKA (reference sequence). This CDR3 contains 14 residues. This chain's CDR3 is CSATPRTSGHSQYF. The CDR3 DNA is TGCAGTGCTACTCCCCGGACTAGCGGGCACAGTCAGTACTTC.

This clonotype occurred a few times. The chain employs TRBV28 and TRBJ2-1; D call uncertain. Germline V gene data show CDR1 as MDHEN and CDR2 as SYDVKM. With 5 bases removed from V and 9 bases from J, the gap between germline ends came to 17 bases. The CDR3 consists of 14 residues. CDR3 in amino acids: CASSTPTMVGEQFF. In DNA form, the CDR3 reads TGTGCCAGCAGTACCCCGACGATGGTTGGTGAGCAGTTCTTC.

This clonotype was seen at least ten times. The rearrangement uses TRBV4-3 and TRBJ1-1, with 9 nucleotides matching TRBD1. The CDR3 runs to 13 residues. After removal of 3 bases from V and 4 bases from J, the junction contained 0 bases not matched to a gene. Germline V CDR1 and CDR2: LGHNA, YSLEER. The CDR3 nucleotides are TGCGCCAGCAGCCAGGACAGGGGCACTGAAGCTTTCTTT. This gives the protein CASSQDRGTEAFF.

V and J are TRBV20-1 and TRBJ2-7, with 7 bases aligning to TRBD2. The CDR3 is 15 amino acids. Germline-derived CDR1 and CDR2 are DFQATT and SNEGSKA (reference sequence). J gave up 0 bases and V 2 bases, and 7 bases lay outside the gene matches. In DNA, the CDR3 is TGCAGTGCTAGACCCTCTAGCGGAAGCTCCTACGAGCAGTACTTC. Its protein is CSARPSSGSSYEQYF.

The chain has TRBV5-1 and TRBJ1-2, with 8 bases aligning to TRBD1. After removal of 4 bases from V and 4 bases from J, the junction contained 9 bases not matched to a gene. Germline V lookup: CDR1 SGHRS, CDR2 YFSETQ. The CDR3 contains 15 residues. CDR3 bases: TGCGCCAGCAGCCCTAGACAGGGGCACGGCTATGGCTACACCTTC. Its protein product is CASSPRQGHGYGYTF.

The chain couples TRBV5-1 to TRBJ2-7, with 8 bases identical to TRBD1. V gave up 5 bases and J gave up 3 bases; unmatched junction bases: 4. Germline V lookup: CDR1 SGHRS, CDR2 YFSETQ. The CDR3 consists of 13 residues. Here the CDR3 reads CASRYTGGYEQYF. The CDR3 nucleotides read TGCGCCAGCAGGTATACAGGGGGCTACGAGCAGTACTTC.

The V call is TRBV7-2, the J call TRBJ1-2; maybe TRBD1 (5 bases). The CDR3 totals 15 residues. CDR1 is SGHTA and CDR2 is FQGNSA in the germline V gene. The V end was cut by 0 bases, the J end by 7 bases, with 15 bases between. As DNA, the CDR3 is TGTGCCAGCAGCTTAGCGGGGCAGGGTGGGTCTGGCTACACCTTC. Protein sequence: CASSLAGQGGSGYTF.

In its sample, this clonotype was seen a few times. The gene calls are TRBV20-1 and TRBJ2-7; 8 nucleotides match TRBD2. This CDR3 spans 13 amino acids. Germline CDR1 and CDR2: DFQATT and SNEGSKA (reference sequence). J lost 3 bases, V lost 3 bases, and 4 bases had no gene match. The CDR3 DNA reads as TGCAGTGCTAGGAGTAGCGGGATCTACGAGCAGTACTTC. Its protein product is CSARSSGIYEQYF.

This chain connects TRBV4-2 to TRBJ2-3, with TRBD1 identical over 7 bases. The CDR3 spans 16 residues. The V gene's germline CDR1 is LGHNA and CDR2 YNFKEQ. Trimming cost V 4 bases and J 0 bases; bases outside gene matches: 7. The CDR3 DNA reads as TGTGCCAGCAGCCCGAGACAGGGCGGAAGCACAGATACGCAGTATTTT. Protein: CASSPRQGGSTDTQYF.

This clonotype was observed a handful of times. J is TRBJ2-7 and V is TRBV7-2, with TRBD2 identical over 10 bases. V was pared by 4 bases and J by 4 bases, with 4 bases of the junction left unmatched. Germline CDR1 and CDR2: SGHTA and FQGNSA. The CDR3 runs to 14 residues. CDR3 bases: TGTGCCAGCAGCTCTAGCGGGAGACGTTACGAGCAGTACTTC. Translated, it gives CASSSSGRRYEQYF.

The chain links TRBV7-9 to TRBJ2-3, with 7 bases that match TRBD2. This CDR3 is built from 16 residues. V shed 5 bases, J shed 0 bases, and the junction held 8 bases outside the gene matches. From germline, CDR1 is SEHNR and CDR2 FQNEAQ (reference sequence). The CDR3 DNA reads TGTGCCAGCAGCCGTTTTTTAGCGGGTAGCACAGATACGCAGTATTTT. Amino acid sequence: CASSRFLAGSTDTQYF.

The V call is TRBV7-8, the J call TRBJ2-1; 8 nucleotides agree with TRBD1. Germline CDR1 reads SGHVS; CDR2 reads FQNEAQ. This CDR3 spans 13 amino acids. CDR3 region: CALGDRGYNEQFF. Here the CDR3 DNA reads TGTGCTCTCGGAGACAGGGGTTACAATGAGCAGTTCTTC.